This entry describes one T cell receptor (beta chain). The sample originates from a study of blood T cell repertoires in COVID-19. In the study overall: The cDNA or gDNA used as material had been derived from T cells, B-cell-depleted T cells, or PBMCs.

Germline CDR1 SGHRS, CDR2 YFSETQ. V lost 4 bases and J lost 6, with 8 bases in between. The CDR3 has 13 amino acids. The repertoire was sequenced with immunoSEQ multiplex PCR; TCRdb's copy has only in-frame clones and lacks some. Of 250,000 to 400,000 clones detected, 90% appear once; the ten largest clones hold roughly 2.9%. Sequenced sample: peripheral blood. The genes are TRBV5-1 and TRBJ1-6, with D unclear. The clonotype was recovered from a woman aged 30 to 39 with COVID-19, enrolled during active disease. CDR3 coding DNA: TGCGCCAGCAGCGTCGGTTTTAATTCACCCCTCCACTTT. It encodes CASSVGFNSPLHF.